This is a list of T cell receptor beta chains from one sample in a study of blood T cell repertoires in COVID-19. The repertoire was sequenced with immunoSEQ multiplex PCR; TCRdb's copy has only in-frame clones and lacks some. The data contain over 30,000 clones, roughly 90% of them singletons. What was sequenced was peripheral blood. These receptors originate from a man between 65 and 80 years old with acute or convalescent COVID-19. The CDR3 runs from the conserved cysteine through the conserved F or W. The order of the fields is D gene, CDR3 length, V gene, clone size, J gene, CDR3 protein, CDR3 DNA. A D gene is named only where the DNA matches it firmly. Clone size, where shown, is once, few, many, or a class for clones that have expanded.

D gene: TRBD1; CDR3 length: 15; V gene: TRBV13; clone size: NA; J gene: TRBJ2-2; CDR3 protein: CASSWTGGGTGELFF; CDR3 DNA: TGTGCCAGCAGTTGGACAGGGGGCGGCACCGGGGAGCTGTTTTTT
D gene: NA; CDR3 length: 15; V gene: TRBV6-5; clone size: NA; J gene: TRBJ1-6; CDR3 protein: CASSSLGQLNSPLHF; CDR3 DNA: TGTGCCAGCAGTTCCCTCGGACAGCTGAATTCACCCCTCCACTTT
D gene: TRBD1; CDR3 length: 14; V gene: TRBV6-5; clone size: NA; J gene: TRBJ1-1; CDR3 protein: CASSLQGAVTEAFF; CDR3 DNA: TGTGCCAGCAGCCTACAGGGGGCGGTCACTGAAGCTTTCTTT
D gene: TRBD2; CDR3 length: 18; V gene: TRBV11-3; clone size: NA; J gene: TRBJ2-1; CDR3 protein: CATPRLAGGCLTYNEQFF; CDR3 DNA: TGTGCCACCCCGAGACTAGCGGGAGGATGCCTGACCTACAATGAGCAGTTCTTC
D gene: TRBD1; CDR3 length: 16; V gene: TRBV5-1; clone size: NA; J gene: TRBJ1-2; CDR3 protein: CASGGTGTLINYGYTF; CDR3 DNA: TGCGCCAGCGGCGGGACAGGAACCTTGATCAACTATGGCTACACCTTC
D gene: TRBD1; CDR3 length: 14; V gene: TRBV5-1; clone size: NA; J gene: TRBJ2-7; CDR3 protein: CASSLGQGANEQYF; CDR3 DNA: TGCGCCAGCAGCTTGGGACAGGGGGCTAACGAGCAGTACTTC
D gene: TRBD1; CDR3 length: 15; V gene: TRBV19; clone size: once; J gene: TRBJ2-3; CDR3 protein: CASATTGLSTDTQYF; CDR3 DNA: TGTGCCAGCGCAACGACAGGGCTCAGCACAGATACGCAGTATTTT
D gene: NA; CDR3 length: 12; V gene: TRBV29-1; clone size: NA; J gene: TRBJ2-2; CDR3 protein: CSSTAYTGELFF; CDR3 DNA: TGCAGCTCGACAGCTTACACCGGGGAGCTGTTTTTT
D gene: TRBD1; CDR3 length: 15; V gene: TRBV7-2; clone size: NA; J gene: TRBJ1-1; CDR3 protein: CASKRQGPGNTEAFF; CDR3 DNA: TGTGCCAGCAAAAGACAGGGGCCGGGGAACACTGAAGCTTTCTTT
D gene: NA; CDR3 length: 14; V gene: TRBV2; clone size: NA; J gene: TRBJ2-5; CDR3 protein: CASTGSLRQETQYF; CDR3 DNA: TGTGCCAGCACCGGGAGTCTGAGGCAAGAGACCCAGTACTTC
D gene: NA; CDR3 length: 14; V gene: TRBV5-8; clone size: NA; J gene: TRBJ2-7; CDR3 protein: CASSLDGAIYEQYF; CDR3 DNA: TGTGCCAGCAGCTTGGACGGAGCCATCTACGAGCAGTACTTC
D gene: TRBD1; CDR3 length: 15; V gene: TRBV2; clone size: NA; J gene: TRBJ2-1; CDR3 protein: CASIRDRGPYNEQFF; CDR3 DNA: TGTGCCAGCATCCGGGACAGGGGACCCTACAATGAGCAGTTCTTC
D gene: NA; CDR3 length: 15; V gene: TRBV5-5; clone size: NA; J gene: TRBJ2-7; CDR3 protein: CASSPSRRDAYEQYF; CDR3 DNA: TGTGCCAGCAGCCCCTCGCGGAGGGATGCCTACGAGCAGTACTTC
D gene: NA; CDR3 length: 13; V gene: TRBV6-1; clone size: NA; J gene: TRBJ1-5; CDR3 protein: CASSEFLRQPQHF; CDR3 DNA: TGTGCCAGCAGTGAATTTCTAAGACAGCCCCAGCATTTT
D gene: NA; CDR3 length: 21; V gene: TRBV2; clone size: NA; J gene: TRBJ1-2; CDR3 protein: CASSDPAAGGATNKESYGYTF; CDR3 DNA: TGTGCCAGCAGTGATCCCGCCGCCGGAGGGGCCACGAACAAAGAGTCCTATGGCTACACCTTC
D gene: TRBD1; CDR3 length: 16; V gene: TRBV27; clone size: NA; J gene: TRBJ1-4; CDR3 protein: CASSSPSGTGDEKLFF; CDR3 DNA: TGTGCCAGCAGTTCTCCCTCCGGGACAGGGGATGAAAAACTGTTTTTT
D gene: NA; CDR3 length: 12; V gene: TRBV3-1/TRBV3-2; clone size: NA; J gene: TRBJ2-2; CDR3 protein: CASSLNTGELFF; CDR3 DNA: TGTGCCAGCAGTTTAAACACCGGGGAGCTGTTTTTT
D gene: TRBD1; CDR3 length: 13; V gene: TRBV2; clone size: NA; J gene: TRBJ1-5; CDR3 protein: CASRRDSDQPQHF; CDR3 DNA: TGTGCCAGCCGTAGGGACAGCGATCAGCCCCAGCATTTT
D gene: TRBD2; CDR3 length: 15; V gene: TRBV28; clone size: NA; J gene: TRBJ2-7; CDR3 protein: CASSSPGTSNYEQYF; CDR3 DNA: TGTGCCAGCAGTTCCCCCGGGACTAGCAACTACGAGCAGTACTTC
D gene: NA; CDR3 length: 15; V gene: TRBV5-1; clone size: NA; J gene: TRBJ1-6; CDR3 protein: CASSLAGQGDSPLHF; CDR3 DNA: TGCGCCAGCAGCTTGGCCGGGCAGGGTGATTCACCCCTCCACTTT
D gene: NA; CDR3 length: 13; V gene: TRBV15; clone size: NA; J gene: TRBJ2-1; CDR3 protein: CATSRDWRNEQFF; CDR3 DNA: TGTGCCACCAGCAGAGATTGGCGGAATGAGCAGTTCTTC
D gene: NA; CDR3 length: 12; V gene: TRBV19; clone size: NA; J gene: TRBJ1-2; CDR3 protein: CASTEANYGYTF; CDR3 DNA: TGTGCCAGTACTGAGGCTAACTATGGCTACACCTTC
D gene: NA; CDR3 length: 13; V gene: TRBV18; clone size: NA; J gene: TRBJ2-3; CDR3 protein: CASSPLDTDTQYF; CDR3 DNA: TGTGCCAGCTCACCACTAGACACAGATACGCAGTATTTT
D gene: TRBD1; CDR3 length: 17; V gene: TRBV7-9; clone size: NA; J gene: TRBJ1-1; CDR3 protein: CASSLLSQDRLNTEAFF; CDR3 DNA: TGTGCCAGCAGCTTACTTTCCCAGGACAGGCTCAACACTGAAGCTTTCTTT
D gene: TRBD1; CDR3 length: 17; V gene: TRBV4-3; clone size: NA; J gene: TRBJ2-7; CDR3 protein: CASSQVPPGQGVDEQYF; CDR3 DNA: TGCGCCAGCAGCCAAGTCCCACCGGGACAGGGGGTGGACGAGCAGTACTTC
D gene: TRBD2; CDR3 length: 15; V gene: TRBV6-2/TRBV6-3; clone size: NA; J gene: TRBJ2-1; CDR3 protein: CASSFGNRLAGAPFF; CDR3 DNA: TGTGCCAGCAGTTTTGGGAATCGGCTAGCGGGAGCCCCGTTCTTC
D gene: TRBD2; CDR3 length: 15; V gene: TRBV5-1; clone size: NA; J gene: TRBJ2-5; CDR3 protein: CASSLVLAGKETQYF; CDR3 DNA: TGCGCCAGCAGCTTGGTCCTAGCGGGAAAAGAGACCCAGTACTTC
D gene: NA; CDR3 length: 13; V gene: TRBV5-1; clone size: NA; J gene: TRBJ2-5; CDR3 protein: CASSLGQQETQYF; CDR3 DNA: TGCGCCAGCAGCCTAGGACAGCAAGAGACCCAGTACTTC
D gene: TRBD1; CDR3 length: 14; V gene: TRBV5-6; clone size: NA; J gene: TRBJ1-2; CDR3 protein: CASRRTGGDYGYTF; CDR3 DNA: TGTGCCAGCCGGAGGACAGGGGGCGACTATGGCTACACCTTC
D gene: NA; CDR3 length: 14; V gene: TRBV15; clone size: once; J gene: TRBJ2-5; CDR3 protein: CATSRDKGGETQYF; CDR3 DNA: TGTGCCACCAGCAGAGATAAAGGGGGAGAGACCCAGTACTTC
D gene: TRBD2; CDR3 length: 16; V gene: TRBV11-3; clone size: NA; J gene: TRBJ2-2; CDR3 protein: CASSSSSGANTGELFF; CDR3 DNA: TGTGCCAGCAGCTCTTCTAGCGGTGCGAACACCGGGGAGCTGTTTTTT
D gene: NA; CDR3 length: 13; V gene: TRBV7-2; clone size: NA; J gene: TRBJ1-2; CDR3 protein: CASSLGRSSGYTF; CDR3 DNA: TGTGCCAGCAGCTTAGGGCGGAGCAGTGGCTACACCTTC
D gene: TRBD1; CDR3 length: 15; V gene: TRBV28; clone size: NA; J gene: TRBJ1-6; CDR3 protein: CASSNTGAENSPLHF; CDR3 DNA: TGTGCCAGCAGTAATACAGGGGCGGAAAATTCACCCCTCCACTTT
D gene: NA; CDR3 length: 16; V gene: TRBV7-2; clone size: NA; J gene: TRBJ1-3; CDR3 protein: CASSLEVRGYGNTIYF; CDR3 DNA: TGTGCCAGCAGCTTAGAAGTAAGAGGGTACGGAAACACCATATATTTT
D gene: TRBD1; CDR3 length: 17; V gene: TRBV16; clone size: few; J gene: TRBJ1-6; CDR3 protein: CASSADRPLSHNSPLHF; CDR3 DNA: TGTGCCAGCAGCGCGGACAGGCCCCTTTCTCATAATTCACCCCTCCACTTT
D gene: TRBD2; CDR3 length: 13; V gene: TRBV29-1; clone size: NA; J gene: TRBJ2-5; CDR3 protein: CSVAGSGKETQYF; CDR3 DNA: TGCAGCGTTGCGGGGAGCGGGAAAGAGACCCAGTACTTC
D gene: NA; CDR3 length: 14; V gene: TRBV7-3; clone size: NA; J gene: TRBJ2-5; CDR3 protein: CASSLQGGGETQYF; CDR3 DNA: TGTGCCAGCAGCTTACAGGGAGGCGGAGAGACCCAGTACTTC
D gene: NA; CDR3 length: 13; V gene: TRBV18; clone size: NA; J gene: TRBJ1-4; CDR3 protein: CASSPEINEKLFF; CDR3 DNA: TGTGCCAGCTCACCAGAGATTAATGAAAAACTGTTTTTT
D gene: NA; CDR3 length: 17; V gene: TRBV4-1; clone size: NA; J gene: TRBJ2-7; CDR3 protein: CASSQSLREFSLGEQYF; CDR3 DNA: TGCGCCAGCAGCCAATCCCTCAGGGAATTCAGCCTAGGCGAGCAGTACTTC
D gene: NA; CDR3 length: 15; V gene: TRBV2; clone size: NA; J gene: TRBJ1-1; CDR3 protein: CASSEEIIGVTEAFF; CDR3 DNA: TGTGCCAGCAGTGAAGAGATCATAGGGGTAACTGAAGCTTTCTTT
D gene: TRBD1; CDR3 length: 16; V gene: TRBV15; clone size: once; J gene: TRBJ2-2; CDR3 protein: CATSRDLGQHTGELFF; CDR3 DNA: TGTGCCACCAGCAGAGATCTGGGACAGCACACCGGGGAGCTGTTTTTT
D gene: TRBD1; CDR3 length: 16; V gene: TRBV4-1; clone size: NA; J gene: TRBJ2-1; CDR3 protein: CASSLGIRTGGLQQFF; CDR3 DNA: TGCGCCAGCAGCCTCGGTATCCGGACAGGGGGACTACAGCAGTTCTTC
D gene: NA; CDR3 length: 15; V gene: TRBV18; clone size: few; J gene: TRBJ1-2; CDR3 protein: CASSPGLAGIYGYTF; CDR3 DNA: TGTGCCAGCTCGCCGGGACTAGCGGGTATCTATGGCTACACCTTC
D gene: TRBD2; CDR3 length: 13; V gene: TRBV27; clone size: medium-sized; J gene: TRBJ2-1; CDR3 protein: CASWTSGYNEQFF; CDR3 DNA: TGTGCCAGCTGGACTAGCGGATACAATGAGCAGTTCTTC
D gene: TRBD2; CDR3 length: 15; V gene: TRBV3-1/TRBV3-2; clone size: NA; J gene: TRBJ2-5; CDR3 protein: CASSLSGRAGETQYF; CDR3 DNA: TGTGCCAGCAGCTTGAGCGGGAGGGCCGGGGAGACCCAGTACTTC